This TCR beta chain is from a study of OX40 agonist ivuxolimab in advanced cancers. The study in broad terms: Ivuxolimab was an agonistic, fully human IgG2 monoclonal antibody directed against OX40 (CD134), a costimulatory receptor. Partial responses occurred in three dose-escalation patients: two with cutaneous melanoma and one with hepatocellular carcinoma. Intravenous ivuxolimab was administered to patients every 2 weeks at six dose levels: 0.01, 0.1, 0.3, 1.5, 3 and 10 mg/kg. Peripheral TCRbeta sequencing was intended to test whether TCR sequence diversity was altered and clonal T-cell expansion was caused by ivuxolimab. Among the 52 dose-escalation patients, about 19 had hepatocellular carcinoma, roughly 15 melanoma, 9 renal cell carcinoma and 9 head and neck cancer. The paper reports the monotherapy dose-escalation portion (N of about 50 patients) of the phase I ivuxolimab trial. The dose-escalation cohort was 82.7% male with a mean age of approximately 59 years, ranging from 23 to 79. Prior anti-PD-1, anti-PD-L1 or anti-CTLA-4 therapy was permitted, and approximately 39% of dose-escalation patients had received checkpoint inhibitors.

The CDR3 has 17 amino acids, counting the end cysteine and phenylalanine. Of the read, only the CDR3 DNA is kept; its 51 bases are in frame from base 1. Per the germline V gene, SGHTA is the CDR1 and FQGNSA is the CDR2. At the junction V is shortened by 5 bases and J by 4 bases; bases outside the gene matches: 13. Comments on this clone: This clone's antigen is unknown. No quality values exist for individual bases; no much larger clone is one base distant.

Patients with autoimmune disease history or receiving systemic immunosuppression were excluded from the trial. In every dose cohort, peripheral blood was drawn for TCR sequencing at baseline, cycle 4 day 1, and cycle 7 day 1. Samples were obtained from an open-label, multicenter, first-in-human phase I dose-escalation trial of ivuxolimab. The trial enrolled adults with locally advanced or metastatic head and neck squamous cell, hepatocellular, melanoma or renal cell carcinoma. Before TCR sequencing, CD4+ T cells and CD8+ T cells from peripheral blood were sorted into separate populations. For sequencing of the TCRbeta CDR3 region, genomic DNA was extracted from the sorted cells. The immunoSEQ Assay was used for sequencing of TCRbeta CDR3 regions. TCRdb holds this immuneACCESS table with in-frame rearrangements only. Some clones are missing; in checked studies, unresolved V genes explain under half, and the rest has no known cause. The sample profile shows over 60,000 clones; 70% to 85% of them were found once. The ten largest make up 2.4% of the sample.

Study-wide conclusions, independent of this receptor: After ivuxolimab, more expanded clones were found on average in CD8+ T cells than in CD4+ T cells. Clonal expansion of both CD4+ and CD8+ blood T cells was observed from baseline to week 6 at doses 0.1 to 3.0 mg/kg. Low levels of normalized T-cell clonal expansion were also seen in some nonresponding patients. In partial responders in the 0.1-3.0 mg/kg groups, normalized peripheral clonal expansion was found to be among the lowest, especially among CD8+ T cells. The antigen specificity of the clonally expanded peripheral T cells was not determined.

The sequence joins TRBV7-2 to TRBJ1-3, with 8 junctional bases fitting TRBD1. Sequencing used CD4+ or CD8+ T cells sorted from blood, obtained in a trial of the OX40 agonist ivuxolimab. The sequence was collected from an adult with an advanced solid tumor such as melanoma, head and neck, liver or kidney cancer. The CDR3 region has the sequence CASSLRNTGTGGNTIYF. At the DNA level, the sequence is TGTGCCAGCAGCCTGAGAAATACCGGGACAGGAGGAAACACCATATATTTT. Beyond the CDR3, the reference TRBV7-2 and TRBJ1-3 genes provide the residues; the full variable domain reads: GAGVSQSPSNKVTEKGKDVELRCDPISGHTALYWYRQSLGQGLEFLIYFQGNSAPDKSGLPSDRFSAERTGGSVSTLTIQRTQQEDSAVYLCASSLRNTGTGGNTIYFGEGSWLTVV.